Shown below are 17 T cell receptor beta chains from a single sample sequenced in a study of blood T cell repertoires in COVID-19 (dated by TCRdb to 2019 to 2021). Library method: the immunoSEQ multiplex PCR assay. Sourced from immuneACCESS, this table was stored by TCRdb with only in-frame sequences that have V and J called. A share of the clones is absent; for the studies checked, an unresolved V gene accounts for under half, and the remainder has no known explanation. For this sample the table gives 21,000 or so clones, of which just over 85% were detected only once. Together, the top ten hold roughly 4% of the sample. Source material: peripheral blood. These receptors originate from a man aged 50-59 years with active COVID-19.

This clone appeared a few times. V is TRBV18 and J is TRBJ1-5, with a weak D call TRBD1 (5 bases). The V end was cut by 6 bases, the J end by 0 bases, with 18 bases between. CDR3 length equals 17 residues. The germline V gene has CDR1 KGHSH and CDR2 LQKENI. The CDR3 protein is CASSVNRQPYSNQPQHF. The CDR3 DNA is TGTGCCAGCTCCGTTAATAGACAGCCTTATAGCAATCAGCCCCAGCATTTT. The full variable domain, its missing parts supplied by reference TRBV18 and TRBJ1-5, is NAGVMQNPRHLVRRRGQEARLRCSPMKGHSHVYWYRQLPEEGLKFMVYLQKENIIDESGMPKERFSAEFPKEGPSILRIQQVVRGDSAAYFCASSVNRQPYSNQPQHFGDGTRLSIL.

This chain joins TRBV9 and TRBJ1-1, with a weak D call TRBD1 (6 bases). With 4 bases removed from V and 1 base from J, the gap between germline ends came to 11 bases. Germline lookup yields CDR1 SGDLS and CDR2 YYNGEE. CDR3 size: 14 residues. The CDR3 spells CASSSRGQNTEAFF. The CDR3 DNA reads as TGTGCCAGCAGCTCCCGGGGACAGAACACTGAAGCTTTCTTT.

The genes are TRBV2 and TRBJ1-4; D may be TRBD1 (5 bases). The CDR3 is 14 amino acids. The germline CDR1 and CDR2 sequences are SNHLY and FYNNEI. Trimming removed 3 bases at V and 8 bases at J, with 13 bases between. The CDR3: CASSELGGREKLFF. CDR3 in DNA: TGTGCCAGCAGTGAGTTGGGGGGTAGAGAAAAACTGTTTTTT. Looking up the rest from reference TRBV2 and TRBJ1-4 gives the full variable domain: EPEVTQTPSHQVTQMGQEVILRCVPISNHLYFYWYRQILGQKVEFLVSFYNNEISEKSEIFDDQFSVERPDGSNFTLKIRSTKLEDSAMYFCASSELGGREKLFFGSGTQLSVL.

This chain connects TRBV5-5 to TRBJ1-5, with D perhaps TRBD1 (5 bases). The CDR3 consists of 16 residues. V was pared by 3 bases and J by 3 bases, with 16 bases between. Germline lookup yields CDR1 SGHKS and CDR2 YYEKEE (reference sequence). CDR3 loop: CASSSSLTEFNQPQHF. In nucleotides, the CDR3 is TGTGCCAGCAGCTCCTCTTTGACAGAGTTCAATCAGCCCCAGCATTTT.

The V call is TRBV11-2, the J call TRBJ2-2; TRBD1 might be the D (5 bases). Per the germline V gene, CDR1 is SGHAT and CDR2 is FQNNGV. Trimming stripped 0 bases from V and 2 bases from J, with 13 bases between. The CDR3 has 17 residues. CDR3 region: CASSLDPAGFNTGELFF. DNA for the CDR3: TGTGCCAGCAGCTTAGATCCGGCAGGGTTTAACACCGGGGAGCTGTTTTTT.

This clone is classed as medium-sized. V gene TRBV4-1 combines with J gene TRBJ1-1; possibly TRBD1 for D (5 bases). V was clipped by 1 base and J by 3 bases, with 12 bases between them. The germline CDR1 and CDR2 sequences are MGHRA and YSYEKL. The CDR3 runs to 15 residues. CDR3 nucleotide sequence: TGCGCCAGCAGCCAAGGGGCGGGGGGTTACACTGAAGCTTTCTTT. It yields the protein CASSQGAGGYTEAFF.

CDR3 nucleotide sequence: TGTGCCAGCAGCGGACGACTAGCGGGGGCGACAGATACGCAGTATTTT. This translates into CASSGRLAGATDTQYF. This chain uses TRBV9 with TRBJ2-3; 12 bases are a match to TRBD2. The V and J ends lost 3 bases and 3 bases, in that order; junction bases with no gene match: 5. CDR1 and CDR2 (germline): SGDLS, YYNGEE. The CDR3 contains 16 residues.

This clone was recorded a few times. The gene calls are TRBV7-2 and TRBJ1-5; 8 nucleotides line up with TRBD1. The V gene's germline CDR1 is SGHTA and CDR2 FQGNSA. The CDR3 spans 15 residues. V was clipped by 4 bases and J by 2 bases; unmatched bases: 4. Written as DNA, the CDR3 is TGTGCCAGCAGCTATTACAGGGGGGGCAATCAGCCCCAGCATTTT. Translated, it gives CASSYYRGGNQPQHF.

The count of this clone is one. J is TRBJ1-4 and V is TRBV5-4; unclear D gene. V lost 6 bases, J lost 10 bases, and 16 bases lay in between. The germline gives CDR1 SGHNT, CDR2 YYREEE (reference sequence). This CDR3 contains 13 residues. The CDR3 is CASTRPGSGKLFF. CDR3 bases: TGTGCCAGCACGAGACCGGGAAGCGGAAAACTGTTTTTT.

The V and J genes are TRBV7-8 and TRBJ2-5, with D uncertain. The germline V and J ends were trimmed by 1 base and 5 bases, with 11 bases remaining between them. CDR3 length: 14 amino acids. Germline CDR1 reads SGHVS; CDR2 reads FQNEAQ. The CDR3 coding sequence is TGTGCCAGCAGCTTAGGTTACCAGGTGGAGACCCAGTACTTC. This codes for CASSLGYQVETQYF.

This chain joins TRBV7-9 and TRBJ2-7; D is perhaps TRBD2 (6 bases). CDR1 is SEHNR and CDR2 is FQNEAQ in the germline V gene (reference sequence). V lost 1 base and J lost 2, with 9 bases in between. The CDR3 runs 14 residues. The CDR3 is CASSLGPGAYEQYF. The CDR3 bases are TGTGCCAGCAGCTTAGGGCCGGGAGCCTACGAGCAGTACTTC.

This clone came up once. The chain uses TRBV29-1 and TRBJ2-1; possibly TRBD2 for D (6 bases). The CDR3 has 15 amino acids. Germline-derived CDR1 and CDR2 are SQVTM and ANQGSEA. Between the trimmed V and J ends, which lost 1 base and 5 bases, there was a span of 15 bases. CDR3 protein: CSVEGEWTKNNEQFF. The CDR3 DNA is TGCAGCGTTGAAGGGGAATGGACTAAAAACAATGAGCAGTTCTTC.

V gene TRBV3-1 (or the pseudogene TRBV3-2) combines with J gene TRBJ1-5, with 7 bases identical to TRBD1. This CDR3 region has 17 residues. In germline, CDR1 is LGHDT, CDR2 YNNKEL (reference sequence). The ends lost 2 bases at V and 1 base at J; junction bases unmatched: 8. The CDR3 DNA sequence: TGTGCCAGCAGCCAATACAGGGGATTCGGAAGCAATCAGCCCCAGCATTTT. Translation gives CASSQYRGFGSNQPQHF.

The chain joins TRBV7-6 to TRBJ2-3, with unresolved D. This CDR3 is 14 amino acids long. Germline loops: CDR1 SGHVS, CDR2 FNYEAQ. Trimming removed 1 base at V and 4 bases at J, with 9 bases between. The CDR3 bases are TGTGCCAGCAGCTTAGGGCCACAAGCAGATACGCAGTATTTT. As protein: CASSLGPQADTQYF.

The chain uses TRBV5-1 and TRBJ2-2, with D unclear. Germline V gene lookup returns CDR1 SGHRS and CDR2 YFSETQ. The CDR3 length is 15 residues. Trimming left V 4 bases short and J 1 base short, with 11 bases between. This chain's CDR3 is CASSHRPENTGELFF. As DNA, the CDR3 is TGCGCCAGCAGCCACAGACCGGAGAACACCGGGGAGCTGTTTTTT.

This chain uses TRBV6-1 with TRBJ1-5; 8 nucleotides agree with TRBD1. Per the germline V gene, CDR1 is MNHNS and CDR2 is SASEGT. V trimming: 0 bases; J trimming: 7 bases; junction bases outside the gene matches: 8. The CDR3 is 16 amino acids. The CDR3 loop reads CASSEAGGQGGQPQHF. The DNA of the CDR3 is TGTGCCAGCAGTGAAGCAGGTGGACAGGGAGGCCAGCCCCAGCATTTT.

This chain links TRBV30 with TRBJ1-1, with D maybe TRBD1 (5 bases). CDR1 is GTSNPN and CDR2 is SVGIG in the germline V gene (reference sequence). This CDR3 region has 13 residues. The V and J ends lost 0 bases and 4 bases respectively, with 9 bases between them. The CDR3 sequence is CAWSVGGFTEAFF. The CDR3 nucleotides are TGTGCCTGGAGTGTCGGGGGATTCACTGAAGCTTTCTTT.